The 21 T cell receptor beta chains listed next were all sequenced from one sample in a study of T cell changes during pregnancy in multiple sclerosis (dated by TCRdb to the late 2010s). Libraries came from the immunoSEQ multiplex PCR assay. TCRdb holds this immuneACCESS table with in-frame rearrangements only. Some clones are missing; in checked studies, unresolved V genes explain under half, and the rest has no known cause. Within this sample are tens of thousands of clones, with approximately 87% of them counted one time only. Clones ranked in the top ten supply under 5.5% of the sample. The sequencing sample was made of peripheral blood from another person, used as feeder cells. These receptors originate from a human donor whose cells served as feeder cells for cultures in a pregnancy study.

A few counts support this clone. This sequence joins TRBV5-1 and TRBJ2-7, with 9 bases fitting TRBD1. The CDR3 has 14 amino acids. V gave up 4 bases and J gave up 4 bases; unmatched junction bases: 6. Germline assignment: CDR1 SGHRS and CDR2 YFSETQ. CDR3: CASSILTGGYEQYF. CDR3 DNA: TGCGCCAGCAGCATCTTGACAGGGGGTTACGAGCAGTACTTC.

V gene TRBV2 combines with J gene TRBJ2-2; 8 bases fit TRBD2. With 8 bases clipped from V and 6 bases from J, the junction kept 11 bases outside the gene matches. Germline loops: CDR1 SNHLY, CDR2 FYNNEI. CDR3 length equals 15 residues. CDR3 coding DNA: TGTGCCAGCGGCGGTTTAGCGGGAAGGTCCGGGGAGCTGTTTTTT. It yields the protein CASGGLAGRSGELFF.

The chain carries TRBV12-5 and TRBJ1-5; D unclear. The V gene lost 3 bases and the J gene lost 5 bases, with 5 bases spanning the gap. Germline V CDR1 and CDR2: LGHNT, FRNRAP. The CDR3 has 12 residues. CDR3: CASGFPDQPQHF. In DNA, the CDR3 is TGTGCTAGTGGTTTCCCTGATCAGCCCCAGCATTTT.

The chain links TRBV6-5 to TRBJ1-5; weak D call: TRBD1 (6 bases). The V end lost 4 bases, the J end lost 6 bases, and 13 bases lay between the germline ends. This CDR3 has 14 residues. Germline V gene sequence: CDR1 MNHEY, CDR2 SVGAGI. CDR3 nucleotides: TGTGCCAGCAGTTCCAGGGGAGGAGGTCAGCCCCAGCATTTT. It is translated as CASSSRGGGQPQHF.

V and J are TRBV19 and TRBJ1-2, with a weak D call TRBD1 (5 bases). V lost 6 bases and J 8 bases, leaving 22 bases between the germline ends. The length of the CDR3 is 15 residues. Germline CDR1 and CDR2: LNHDA and SQIVND (reference sequence). CDR3 in amino acids: CASSISGSGMEGYTF. CDR3 sequence (DNA): TGTGCCAGTAGCATATCAGGGAGCGGGATGGAAGGCTACACCTTC.

The chain carries TRBV29-1 and TRBJ1-6; D ambiguous. Germline assignment: CDR1 SQVTM and CDR2 ANQGSEA. CDR3 length equals 13 residues. Trimming pared 7 bases from V and 10 bases from J, leaving 17 bases between. The CDR3 spells CSATTGGRSPLHF. In DNA form, the CDR3 reads TGCAGCGCCACGACCGGCGGGAGGTCACCCCTCCACTTT.

The genes are TRBV7-2 and TRBJ1-2; TRBD1 might be the D (5 bases). V lost 5 bases to trimming and J lost 6 bases, with 13 bases between them. The CDR3 extends over 13 amino acids. Germline values: CDR1 SGHTA, CDR2 FQGNSA. In DNA, the CDR3 is TGTGCCAGCAGCCAATCCCAGGGTAATGGCTACACCTTC. Its translation: CASSQSQGNGYTF. Using reference TRBV7-2 and TRBJ1-2 for the parts outside the CDR3, the full variable domain is GAGVSQSPSNKVTEKGKDVELRCDPISGHTALYWYRQSLGQGLEFLIYFQGNSAPDKSGLPSDRFSAERTGGSVSTLTIQRTQQEDSAVYLCASSQSQGNGYTFGSGTRLTVV.

The chain combines TRBV6-1 with TRBJ1-5, with unresolved D. V lost 2 bases, J lost 4 bases, and 12 bases lay in between. This CDR3 has 15 amino acids. The V gene's germline CDR1 is MNHNS and CDR2 SASEGT. The CDR3 region is CASSEIRVSNQPQHF. CDR3 bases: TGTGCCAGCAGTGAAATTAGGGTATCGAATCAGCCCCAGCATTTT.

This rearrangement joins TRBV19 to TRBJ1-5; 7 bases agree with TRBD1. Germline V gene data show CDR1 as LNHDA and CDR2 as SQIVND (reference sequence). Trimming cost V 5 bases and J 3 bases; bases outside gene matches: 7. The CDR3 has 15 residues. This chain's CDR3 is CASSVNRGPNQPQHF. The DNA of the CDR3 is TGTGCCAGTAGTGTGAACAGGGGCCCCAATCAGCCCCAGCATTTT.

The gene calls are TRBV28 and TRBJ1-2; D may be TRBD1 (5 bases). The CDR3 contains 16 residues. CDR1 is MDHEN, CDR2 SYDVKM, per germline. V lost 7 bases to trimming and J lost 2 bases, with 20 bases between them. The CDR3 coding sequence is TGTGCCAGCACCTTAACCCAAGGAGGGGTCAACTATGGCTACACCTTC. Translating it yields CASTLTQGGVNYGYTF.

J is TRBJ2-7 and V is TRBV28, with 7 bases aligning to TRBD1. Germline V lookup: CDR1 MDHEN, CDR2 SYDVKM. The ends lost 3 bases at V and 0 bases at J; junction bases unmatched: 5. The length of the CDR3 is 15 residues. In DNA form, the CDR3 reads TGTGCCAGCAGTTTTAACGGGGACAGCTCCTACGAGCAGTACTTC. It specifies CASSFNGDSSYEQYF.

The chain carries TRBV18 and TRBJ2-3; D is unresolved. There are 12 residues in the CDR3. Per germline, CDR1 KGHSH and CDR2 LQKENI. The germline V and J ends were trimmed by 4 bases and 1 base, with 3 bases remaining between them. This chain's CDR3 is CASSLGTDTQYF. In DNA form, the CDR3 reads TGTGCCAGCTCACTGGGCACAGATACGCAGTATTTT.

The gene calls are TRBV7-2 and TRBJ1-6; D is perhaps TRBD1 (6 bases). The CDR3 has 17 amino acids. CDR1 and CDR2 from the germline V gene are SGHTA and FQGNSA. The ends were cut back, 6 bases at V and 6 bases at J, with 21 bases in the middle. DNA for the CDR3: TGTGCCAGCAGAGGAGCAGCAGGGGCTGGGACTAATTCACCCCTCCACTTT. This codes for CASRGAAGAGTNSPLHF.

The rearrangement uses TRBV6-5 and TRBJ2-2, with D possibly being TRBD2 (6 bases). The ends were cut back, 2 bases at V and 9 bases at J, with 10 bases in the middle. The germline V gene has CDR1 MNHEY and CDR2 SVGAGI. This CDR3 region has 13 residues. The DNA for the CDR3 is TGTGCCAGCAGTTACGGAGGGAGTAGGGAGCTGTTTTTT. It translates to CASSYGGSRELFF.

The rearrangement joins TRBV6-1 to TRBJ2-2, with a weak D call TRBD1 (5 bases). Germline assignment: CDR1 MNHNS and CDR2 SASEGT. The V gene lost 5 bases and the J gene lost 5 bases, with 12 bases spanning the gap. This CDR3 comprises 14 residues. CDR3 sequence: CASSWQGLTGELFF. Written as DNA, the CDR3 is TGTGCCAGCAGTTGGCAGGGATTGACCGGGGAGCTGTTTTTT.

The rearrangement uses TRBV4-2 and TRBJ1-4, with no clear D. Trimming left V 4 bases short and J 1 base short, with 22 bases between. The CDR3 totals 19 residues. Germline V gives CDR1 LGHNA, CDR2 YNFKEQ. The CDR3 bases are TGTGCCAGCAGCCGGGAACCCGGGCGAACCGGTCGAACTAATGAAAAACTGTTTTTT. This codes for CASSREPGRTGRTNEKLFF.

V gene TRBV6-4 combines with J gene TRBJ1-2, with unresolved D. The V and J ends lost 0 bases and 4 bases respectively, with 3 bases between them. There are 12 residues in the CDR3. Germline values: CDR1 MRHNA, CDR2 SNTAGT. This CDR3 reads CASSDSAYGYTF. CDR3 nucleotide sequence: TGTGCCAGCAGTGACTCCGCCTATGGCTACACCTTC.

The rearrangement uses TRBV27 and TRBJ1-5; 8 nucleotides align to TRBD1. Germline lookup yields CDR1 MNHEY and CDR2 SMNVEV (reference sequence). V lost 5 bases to trimming and J lost 3 bases; unmatched junction nucleotides: 3. The CDR3 contains 14 residues. The CDR3 sequence: CASSPQGANQPQHF. In DNA, the CDR3 is TGTGCCAGCAGTCCCCAGGGGGCCAATCAGCCCCAGCATTTT.

CDR3 sequence reads: CSVGTKSHGYTF. As DNA, the CDR3 is TGCAGCGTCGGAACCAAATCCCATGGCTACACCTTC. The chain uses TRBV29-1 and TRBJ1-2; D remains unclear. Germline V gives CDR1 SQVTM, CDR2 ANQGSEA. CDR3 length equals 12 residues. V lost 6 bases and J lost 6, with 14 bases in between.

This clone has only one observation. The chain couples TRBV7-6 to TRBJ2-1; no reliable D call. CDR1 is SGHVS, CDR2 FNYEAQ, per germline. Trimming pared 4 bases from V and 8 bases from J, leaving 9 bases between. The CDR3 is made up of 12 amino acids. The CDR3 reads CASSSYSYEQFF. The CDR3 nucleotides are TGTGCCAGCAGCTCCTACTCCTATGAGCAGTTCTTC.

The chain joins TRBV18 to TRBJ2-7; D gene unclear. This CDR3 is built from 14 residues. The germline CDR1 and CDR2 sequences are KGHSH and LQKENI. V dropped 5 bases and J dropped 2 bases, with 13 bases sitting between them. As DNA, the CDR3 is TGTGCCAGCTCAGACCCGGACGCCCCCTACGAGCAGTACTTC. Translating it yields CASSDPDAPYEQYF.